This TCR beta chain was retrieved from a study of T cells expressing NK-cell markers. Findings of the study overall: Of the CD8+ T cells in more than five donors, about 1.0-7.0% belonged to dominant NKG2C+ clonotypes. These same clonotypes (in a few donors) also led the CD3+CD56-NKG2C+ fraction.

A word on this clonotype: Its antigen remains unidentified.

In germline, CDR1 is WSHSY, CDR2 SAAADI. This CDR3 has 13 amino acids. UMIs were included in TCR beta cDNA generated by 5'RACE template switching. TCRdb derives one entry per CDR3 protein from the 5' RACE reads, leaving out DNA. There are approximately 380,000 distinct CDR3 sequences in the sample, with 5% to 5.5% held by the top ten. This TCR came from a man aged 18 to 69 in good health. Sequencing was done on a sample of blood T cells: a sorted CD56 or NKG2C T cell subset, CD4+ or CD8+ T cells, or bulk PBMC T cells (not recorded which). V gene TRBV10-2 combines with J gene TRBJ1-1. The CDR3 is CASSGGRDTEAFF.